Shown below are 2 T cell receptor beta chains from a single sample sequenced in a study of spatial heterogeneity in lung cancer. TCRdb analysed the 5' RACE reads with MiXCR anew, one entry per CDR3 protein. The sample lists over 50,000 distinct CDR3 sequences, around 8.2% occurring once. Time point indicated: sample taken at primary tumor resection. The study sequenced unsorted whole RNA from tumor, nontumor lung or frozen PBMC. Sample: PBMCs, taken at surgery. These receptors all stem from a female donor with early-stage non-small cell lung cancer.

The table lists this clonotype with many counts. This chain links TRBV14 with TRBJ2-2; D unresolved. V was cut by 0 bases and J by 5 bases, with 1 base left in between. There are 12 residues in the CDR3. CDR1 is SGHDN, CDR2 FVKESK, per germline. The CDR3: CASSQETGELFF. CDR3 DNA sequence: TGTGCCAGCAGCCAAGAGACCGGGGAGCTGTTTTTT.

This clonotype was found many times. This rearrangement joins TRBV18 to TRBJ1-1; TRBD1 is a possible D gene (6 bases). Trimming cost V 3 bases and J 1 base, with 18 bases left between them. Germline-derived CDR1 and CDR2 are KGHSH and LQKENI. This CDR3 has 17 amino acids. The CDR3 here is CASSPPTGRASNTEAFF. The CDR3 nucleotides read TGTGCCAGCTCACCCCCCACAGGGCGGGCGTCGAACACTGAAGCTTTCTTT.